The clone carrying this T cell receptor beta chain was found many times. The antigen remains undetermined. TCRdb keeps only in-frame clones here, not all; method: immunoSEQ multiplex PCR. The sample presents fewer than 65,000 clones, none singletons. This sample was taken from a study of T cell clonality in common variable immunodeficiency. Whole-study findings and limits: Fewer TCRbeta clones were shared among CVID subjects than controls. In common variable immunodeficiency, TCR beta chains reportedly carried fewer deletions and N-nucleotide insertions.

The specimen sequenced was peripheral blood mononuclear cells. This clonotype was obtained from a person aged 18-69 years in good health.

This CDR3 is CASSIRGRTGELFF. CDR3 DNA, as far as it was read: TGTGCCAGTAGTATAAGGGGAAGGACCGGGGAG. The chain uses TRBV19 and TRBJ2-2, with TRBD1 as a possible D gene (5 bases). With the read ending 3 residues before the CDR3 end, the germline J gene is used to fill in that end. The germline V gene encodes CDR1 LNHDA and CDR2 SQIVND (reference sequence). Between the trimmed V and J ends, which lost 2 bases and 5 bases, there was a span of 9 bases. This CDR3 contains 14 residues.